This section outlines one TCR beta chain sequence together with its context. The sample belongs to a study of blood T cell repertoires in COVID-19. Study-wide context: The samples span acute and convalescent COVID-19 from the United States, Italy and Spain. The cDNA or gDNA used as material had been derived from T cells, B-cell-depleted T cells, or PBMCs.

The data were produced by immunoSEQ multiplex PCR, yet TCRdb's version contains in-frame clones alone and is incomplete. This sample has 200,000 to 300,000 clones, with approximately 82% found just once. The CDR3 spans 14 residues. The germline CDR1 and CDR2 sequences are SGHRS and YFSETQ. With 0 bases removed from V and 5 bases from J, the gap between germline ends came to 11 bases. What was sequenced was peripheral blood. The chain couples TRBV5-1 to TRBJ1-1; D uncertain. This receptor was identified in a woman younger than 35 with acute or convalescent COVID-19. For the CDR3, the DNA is TGCGCCAGCAGCTTGGGGTTTGAACAGACTGAAGCTTTCTTT. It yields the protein CASSLGFEQTEAFF. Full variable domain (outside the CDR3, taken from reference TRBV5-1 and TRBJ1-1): KAGVTQTPRYLIKTRGQQVTLSCSPISGHRSVSWYQQTPGQGLQFLFEYFSETQRNKGNFPGRFSGRQFSNSRSEMNVSTLELGDSALYLCASSLGFEQTEAFFGQGTRLTVV.